This section outlines one T cell receptor beta chain sequence together with its context. The antigen remains undetermined. RNA was extracted and reverse transcribed into cDNA as the sequencing template. Clones were sequenced by immunoSEQ multiplex PCR, and TCRdb holds only the in-frame ones, with some missing. This sample carries under 250,000 clones, around 62% of them seen once, and the ten largest clones take 0.45%. This sample is part of a study of CD8+ T cells in alopecia areata. Whole-study findings and limits: Higher clonality and more expanded CD8+ clones appeared in lesional than normal scalp.

This CDR3 is 16 amino acids long. CDR1 MGHRA and CDR2 YSYEKL come from the germline V gene. The V gene end was trimmed by 4 bases and the J gene end by 1 base; junction bases not matched to a gene: 9. In alopecia areata patients, both lesional scalp punch biopsies and peripheral blood were collected. Starting from PBMCs, sorting isolated CD4+ and CD8+ T cells. The V gene is TRBV4-1, the J gene TRBJ2-7, with 8 bases identical to TRBD2. Sequences were derived from CD4+ T cells sorted from blood, sampled at week 0. This clonotype originated in a human donor with alopecia areata. CDR3 sequence: CASSLARTSRSYEQYF. In DNA form, the CDR3 reads TGCGCCAGCAGCCTAGCTCGGACTAGCCGATCCTACGAGCAGTACTTC.